The next 7 T cell receptor beta chains were all read from a single sample in a study of cytomegalovirus exposure and HLA in healthy donors (dated by TCRdb to the late 2010s). The library relied on the immunoSEQ multiplex PCR assay. A mixture of 60 forward primers for TCR Vbeta segments and 13 reverse primers for TCR Jbeta segments was used in the multiplex PCR. TCRdb holds this immuneACCESS table with in-frame rearrangements only. Some clones are missing; in checked studies, unresolved V genes explain under half, and the rest has no known cause. This sample has 100,000 to 150,000 clones in its table, and more than 75% of those were observed once. The top ten clonotypes cover more than 3% of the sample. The sequencing input was PBMCs. The source of these receptors is a middle-aged man in good health and CMV-seronegative.

The chain uses TRBV11-2 and TRBJ1-2; TRBD1 agrees at 8 bases. The germline CDR1 and CDR2 sequences are SGHAT and FQNNGV. The CDR3 has 15 residues. With 2 bases clipped from V and 5 bases from J, the junction kept 7 bases outside the gene matches. The CDR3 spells CASSLNRQGIYGYTF. The CDR3 DNA sequence: TGTGCCAGCAGCTTAAACAGACAGGGGATTTATGGCTACACCTTC.

The CDR3 DNA sequence: TGTGCCAGCAGTTCTCCAGGGCGCCAAGAGACCCAGTACTTC. Its translation is CASSSPGRQETQYF. V and J are TRBV6-5 and TRBJ2-5, with a possible D match to TRBD1 (5 bases). Germline V gene data show CDR1 as MNHEY and CDR2 as SVGAGI. The CDR3 has 14 amino acids. Trimming cost V 4 bases and J 1 base, with 10 bases left between them.

The chain recombines TRBV19 with TRBJ2-3; possibly TRBD2 for D (6 bases). Germline assignment: CDR1 LNHDA and CDR2 SQIVND (reference sequence). This CDR3 is 15 amino acids long. Trimming shortened V by 6 bases and J by 1 base, and 14 bases separated the two germline ends. The DNA of the CDR3 is TGTGCCAGTAGCCAAGTTCCGGGGGGCACAGATACGCAGTATTTT. It codes for CASSQVPGGTDTQYF.

V and J are TRBV19 and TRBJ1-1; no firm D call. There are 13 residues in the CDR3. CDR1 and CDR2 (germline): LNHDA, SQIVND (reference sequence). V dropped 7 bases and J dropped 5 bases, with 14 bases sitting between them. This CDR3 is CASTDTDKTEAFF. Here the CDR3 DNA reads TGTGCCAGTACTGACACCGACAAGACTGAAGCTTTCTTT.

CDR3 residues: CASRSPEGVRREKLFF. As DNA, the CDR3 is TGTGCCAGCAGGTCCCCCGAAGGAGTGCGGCGGGAAAAACTGTTTTTT. The chain links TRBV28 to TRBJ1-4, with D uncertain. This CDR3 is built from 16 residues. The germline gives CDR1 MDHEN, CDR2 SYDVKM. The V end lost 6 bases, the J end lost 8 bases, and 22 bases lay between the germline ends.

The chain joins TRBV7-3 to TRBJ1-2; D remains ambiguous. CDR3 length: 13 amino acids. In germline, CDR1 is SGHTA, CDR2 FQGTGA. With 0 bases removed from V and 5 bases from J, the gap between germline ends came to 7 bases. The CDR3 coding sequence is TGTGCCAGCAGCTTAACGCCGGGATATGGCTACACCTTC. Its protein product is CASSLTPGYGYTF.

V usage is TRBV7-2 and J usage is TRBJ2-5; 7 bases are a match to TRBD1. This CDR3 contains 14 residues. Germline CDR1 reads SGHTA; CDR2 reads FQGNSA. With V trimmed by 4 bases and J by 4 bases, 6 bases remained unmatched. CDR3 in amino acids: CASSSRQGRETQYF. The CDR3 DNA is TGTGCCAGCAGCTCTCGACAGGGACGAGAGACCCAGTACTTC.